This T cell receptor (beta chain) was documented in a study of cytomegalovirus exposure and HLA in healthy donors (dated by TCRdb to the late 2010s). Some background on the complete study: A later analysis indicated that the 120 validation repertoires were generated on the platform also employed for the 650 to 850 repertoires of the first cohort. The study aimed to test whether cataloging public T cell receptors could reveal signatures of past pathogen exposure. Along with the roughly 670-subject first cohort, a separate validation cohort of over 90 different subjects was used. The study combined high-throughput TCR immunosequencing, statistical association of individual TCRs with disease status, and machine learning to predict cytomegalovirus infection status.

Receptors were amplified or captured by the immunoSEQ multiplex PCR assay. The study's processing was this. A statistical classification framework was built for diagnosing cytomegalovirus status from the catalog of TCR beta chain sequences. This immuneACCESS table, as held by TCRdb, lists in-frame sequences with V and J called but not all clones. Of the missing ones, under half trace to an unresolved V gene in checked studies; the others have no known cause. V, J and clone size are those of that table, while D and trimming were read from the DNA. This sample has 85,000 to 120,000 clones in its table, and about 95% of those were observed once. In total, the top ten clones hold roughly 0.9% of the sample. A remark on this clone: The target of this receptor is not known. Per-base qualities were not stored, and no clone one base away is much larger.

Donors formed part of the validation cohort, which comprised about 120 subjects and was distinct from the first cohort of under 850 subjects. Here is what the overall study found, with its caveats: A later analysis found that TCRs clustered in the first cohort also tended to co-occur in the roughly 110 validation repertoires, with approximately 93% of cluster scores above 0. According to the authors, the approach could potentially be generalized to other disease states and immunological phenotypes. A total of 164 TCR beta chains were listed by the study as associated with cytomegalovirus. A later analysis had no HLA typing for the validation cohort, so co-occurrence there was scored across all 120 or so repertoires. Most TCR sequences were observed very rarely across donors, whereas some public TCRs were present in many individuals. Three of the identified cytomegalovirus-associated TCR beta chains were confirmed in vitro to be specific for cytomegalovirus antigens. The classifier was reported to diagnose cytomegalovirus status with high specificity and sensitivity in both the original cohort and the validation cohort.

Sample: PBMCs. This sequence originates from a woman younger than 30 in good health and CMV-seronegative.

The CDR3 region has the sequence CASSENIRDTEAFF. The nucleotide sequence reads as follows: TGTGCCAGCAGTGAAAACATCAGGGACACTGAAGCTTTCTTT. The V and J segments used are TRBV6-1 and TRBJ1-1, and perhaps TRBD1 as D gene, on 5 matching bases. The CDR3 numbers 14 residues from cysteine through phenylalanine. This entry keeps only the CDR3 DNA: 42 bases, framed from base 1. Looking up the germline V gene yields CDR1 MNHNS and CDR2 SASEGT. Between the V and J ends, shortened by 2 bases and 3 bases respectively, the junction contains 10 bases.